The clone carrying this T cell receptor (beta chain) has ten or more counts. Trimming left V 0 bases short and J 6 bases short, with 10 bases between. Germline V gene lookup returns CDR1 SGHRS and CDR2 YFSETQ. This CDR3 is 15 amino acids long. These data belong to a study of breast tumors, draining lymph nodes, adjacent tissues. Breast cancer patients provided tissue from their axillary draining lymph nodes. TCRdb re-derived calls from the multiplex PCR reads in MiXCR, one entry per CDR3 protein. The sample records approximately 250,000 distinct CDR3 sequences, about 34% being singletons. The TCR was taken from a female donor with breast cancer. Some clones in this sample may be carry-over from other donors' samples. Sequenced input: axillary lymph node tissue. The chain couples TRBV5-1 to TRBJ1-6, with no clear D. CDR3 coding DNA: TGCGCCAGCAGCTTGGGTTCGGGGTCTAATTCACCCCTCCACTTT. It translates to CASSLGSGSNSPLHF.